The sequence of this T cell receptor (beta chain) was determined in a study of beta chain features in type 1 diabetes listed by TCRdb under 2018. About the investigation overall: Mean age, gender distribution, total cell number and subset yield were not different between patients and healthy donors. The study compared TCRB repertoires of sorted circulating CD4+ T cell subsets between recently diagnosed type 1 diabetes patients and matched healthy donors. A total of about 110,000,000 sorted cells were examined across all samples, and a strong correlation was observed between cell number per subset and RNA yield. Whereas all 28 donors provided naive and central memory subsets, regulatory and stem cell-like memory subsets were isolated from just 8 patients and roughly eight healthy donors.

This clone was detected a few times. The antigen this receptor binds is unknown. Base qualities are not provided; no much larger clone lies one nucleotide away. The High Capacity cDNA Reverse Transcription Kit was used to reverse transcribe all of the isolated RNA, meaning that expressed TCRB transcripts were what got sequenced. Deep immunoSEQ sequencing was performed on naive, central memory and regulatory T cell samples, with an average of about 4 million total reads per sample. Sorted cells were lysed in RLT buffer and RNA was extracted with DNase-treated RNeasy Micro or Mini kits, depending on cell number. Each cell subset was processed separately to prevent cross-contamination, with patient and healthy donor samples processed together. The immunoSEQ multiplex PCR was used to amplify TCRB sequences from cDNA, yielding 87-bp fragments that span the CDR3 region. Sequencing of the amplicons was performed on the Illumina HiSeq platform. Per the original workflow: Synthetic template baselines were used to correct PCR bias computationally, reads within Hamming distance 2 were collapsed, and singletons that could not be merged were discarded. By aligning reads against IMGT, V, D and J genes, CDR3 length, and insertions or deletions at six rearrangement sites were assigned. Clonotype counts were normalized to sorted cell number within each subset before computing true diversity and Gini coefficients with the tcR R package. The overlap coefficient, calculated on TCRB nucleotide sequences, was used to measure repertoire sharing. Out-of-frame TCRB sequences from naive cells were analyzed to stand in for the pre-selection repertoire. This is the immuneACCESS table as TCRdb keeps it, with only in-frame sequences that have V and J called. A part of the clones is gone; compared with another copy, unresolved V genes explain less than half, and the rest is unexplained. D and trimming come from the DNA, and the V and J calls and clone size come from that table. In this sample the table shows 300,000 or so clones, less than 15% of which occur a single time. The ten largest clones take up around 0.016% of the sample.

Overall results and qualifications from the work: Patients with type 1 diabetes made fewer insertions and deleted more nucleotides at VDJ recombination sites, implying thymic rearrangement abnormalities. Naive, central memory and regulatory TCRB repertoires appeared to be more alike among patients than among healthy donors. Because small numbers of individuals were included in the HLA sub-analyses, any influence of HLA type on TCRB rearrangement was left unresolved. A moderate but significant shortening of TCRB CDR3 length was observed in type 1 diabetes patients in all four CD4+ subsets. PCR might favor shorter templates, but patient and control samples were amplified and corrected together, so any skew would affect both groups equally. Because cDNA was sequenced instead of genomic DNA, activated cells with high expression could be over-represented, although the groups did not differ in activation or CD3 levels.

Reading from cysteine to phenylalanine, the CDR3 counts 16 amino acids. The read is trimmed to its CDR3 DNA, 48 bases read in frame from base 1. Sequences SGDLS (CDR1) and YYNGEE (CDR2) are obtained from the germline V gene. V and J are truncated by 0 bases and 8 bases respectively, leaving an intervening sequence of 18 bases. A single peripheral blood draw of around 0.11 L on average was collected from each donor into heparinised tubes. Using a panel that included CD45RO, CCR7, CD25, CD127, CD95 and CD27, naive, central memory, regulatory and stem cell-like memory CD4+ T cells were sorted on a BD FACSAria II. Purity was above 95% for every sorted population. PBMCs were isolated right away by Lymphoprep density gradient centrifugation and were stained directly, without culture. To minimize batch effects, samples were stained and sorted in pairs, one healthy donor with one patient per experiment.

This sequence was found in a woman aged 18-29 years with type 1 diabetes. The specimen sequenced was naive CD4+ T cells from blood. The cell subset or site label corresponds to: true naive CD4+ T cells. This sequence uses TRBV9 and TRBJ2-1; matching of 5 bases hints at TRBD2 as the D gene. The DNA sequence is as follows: TGTGCCAGCAGCGTAGGGGTAGCGAGGTCCTGGGATGAGCAGTTCTTC. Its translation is CASSVGVARSWDEQFF. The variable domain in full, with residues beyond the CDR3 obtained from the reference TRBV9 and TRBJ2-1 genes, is DSGVTQTPKHLITATGQRVTLRCSPRSGDLSVYWYQQSLDQGLQFLIQYYNGEERAKGNILERFSAQQFPDLHSELNLSSLELGDSALYFCASSVGVARSWDEQFFGPGTRLTVL.